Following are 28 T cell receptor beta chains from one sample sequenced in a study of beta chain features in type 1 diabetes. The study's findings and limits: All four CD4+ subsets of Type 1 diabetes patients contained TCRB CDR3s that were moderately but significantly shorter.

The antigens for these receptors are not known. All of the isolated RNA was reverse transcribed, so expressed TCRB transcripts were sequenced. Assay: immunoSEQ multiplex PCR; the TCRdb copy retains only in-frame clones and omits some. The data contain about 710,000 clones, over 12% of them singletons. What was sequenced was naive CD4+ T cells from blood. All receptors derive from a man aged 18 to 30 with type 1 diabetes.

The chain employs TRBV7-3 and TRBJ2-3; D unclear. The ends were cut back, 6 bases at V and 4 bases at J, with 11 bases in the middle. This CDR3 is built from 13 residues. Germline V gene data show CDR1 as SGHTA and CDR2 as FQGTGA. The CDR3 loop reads CASSYVSADTQYF. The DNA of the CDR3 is TGTGCCAGCAGTTACGTTTCGGCAGATACGCAGTATTTT.

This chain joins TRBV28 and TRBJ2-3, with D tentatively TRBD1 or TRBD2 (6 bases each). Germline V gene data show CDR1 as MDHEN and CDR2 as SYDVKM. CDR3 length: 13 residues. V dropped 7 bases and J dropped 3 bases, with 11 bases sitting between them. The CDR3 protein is CASTWGATDTQYF. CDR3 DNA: TGTGCCAGCACCTGGGGGGCGACAGATACGCAGTATTTT.

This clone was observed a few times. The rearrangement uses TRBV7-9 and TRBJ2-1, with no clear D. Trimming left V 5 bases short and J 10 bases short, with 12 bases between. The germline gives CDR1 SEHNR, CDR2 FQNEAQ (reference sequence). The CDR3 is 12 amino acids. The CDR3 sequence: CASSLTYLEQFF. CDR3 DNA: TGTGCCAGCAGCCTCACTTACTTGGAGCAGTTCTTC. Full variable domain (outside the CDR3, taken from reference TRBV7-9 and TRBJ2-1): DTGVSQNPRHKITKRGQNVTFRCDPISEHNRLYWYRQTLGQGPEFLTYFQNEAQLEKSRLLSDRFSAERPKGSFSTLEIQRTEQGDSAMYLCASSLTYLEQFFGPGTRLTVL.

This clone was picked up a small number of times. The CDR3, as DNA: TGTGCCAGCACCCTAGCTCCCACGCAGGAGCAGTTCTTC. Amino acids: CASTLAPTQEQFF. The gene calls are TRBV11-2 and TRBJ2-1; perhaps TRBD2 as D (5 bases). Looked up from germline, CDR1 is SGHAT and CDR2 is FQNNGV. V gave up 7 bases and J gave up 10 bases, with 17 bases separating them. CDR3 length: 13 amino acids.

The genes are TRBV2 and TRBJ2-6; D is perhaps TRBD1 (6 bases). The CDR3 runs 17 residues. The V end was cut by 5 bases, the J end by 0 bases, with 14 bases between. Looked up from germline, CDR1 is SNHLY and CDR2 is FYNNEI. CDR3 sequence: CASSRDTQSSGANVLTF. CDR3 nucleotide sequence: TGTGCCAGCAGTCGGGACACACAGAGCTCTGGGGCCAACGTCCTGACTTTC.

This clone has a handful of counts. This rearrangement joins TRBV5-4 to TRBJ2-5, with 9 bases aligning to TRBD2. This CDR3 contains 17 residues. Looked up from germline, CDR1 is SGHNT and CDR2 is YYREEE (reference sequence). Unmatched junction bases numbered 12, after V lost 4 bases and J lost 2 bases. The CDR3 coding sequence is TGTGCCAGCAGCCATCCCCGAAGCGGGAGGACACAAGAGACCCAGTACTTC. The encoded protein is CASSHPRSGRTQETQYF.

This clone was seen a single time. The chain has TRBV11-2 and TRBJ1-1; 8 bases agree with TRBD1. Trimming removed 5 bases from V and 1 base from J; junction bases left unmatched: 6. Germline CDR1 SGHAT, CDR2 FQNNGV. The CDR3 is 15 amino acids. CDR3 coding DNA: TGTGCCAGCAGCCCACCCGGGACAGGGAACACTGAAGCTTTCTTT. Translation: CASSPPGTGNTEAFF.

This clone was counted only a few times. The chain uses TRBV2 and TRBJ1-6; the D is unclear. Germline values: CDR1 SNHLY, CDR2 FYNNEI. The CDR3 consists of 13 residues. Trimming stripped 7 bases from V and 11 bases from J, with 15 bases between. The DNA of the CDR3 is TGTGCCAGCAAGGAGGCCGACTTGACACCCCTCCACTTT. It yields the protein CASKEADLTPLHF.

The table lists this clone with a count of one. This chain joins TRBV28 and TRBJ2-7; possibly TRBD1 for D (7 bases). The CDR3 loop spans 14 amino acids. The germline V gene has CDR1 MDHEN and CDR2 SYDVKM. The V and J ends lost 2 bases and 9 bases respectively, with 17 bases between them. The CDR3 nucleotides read TGTGCCAGCAGTTTACTTTGGCAGGGGGGCGGGCAGTACTTC. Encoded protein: CASSLLWQGGGQYF.

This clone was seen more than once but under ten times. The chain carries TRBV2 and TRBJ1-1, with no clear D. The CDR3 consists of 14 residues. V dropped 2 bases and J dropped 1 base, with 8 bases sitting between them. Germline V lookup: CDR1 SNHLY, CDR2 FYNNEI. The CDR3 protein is CASSEYSRNTEAFF. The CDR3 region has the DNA TGTGCCAGCAGTGAATACTCGAGGAACACTGAAGCTTTCTTT.

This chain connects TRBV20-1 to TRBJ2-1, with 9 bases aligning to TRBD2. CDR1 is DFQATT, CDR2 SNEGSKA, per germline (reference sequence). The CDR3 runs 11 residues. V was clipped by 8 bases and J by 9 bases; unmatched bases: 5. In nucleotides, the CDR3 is TGCAGTTCCAAGGGACTAGCTGAGCAGTTCTTC. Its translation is CSSKGLAEQFF.

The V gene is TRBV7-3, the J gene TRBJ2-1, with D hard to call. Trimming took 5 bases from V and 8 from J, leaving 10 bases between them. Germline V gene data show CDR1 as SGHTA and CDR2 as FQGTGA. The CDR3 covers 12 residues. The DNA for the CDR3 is TGTGCCAGCAGCCCGACTGGTGATGAGCAGTTCTTC. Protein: CASSPTGDEQFF.

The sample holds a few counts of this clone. The CDR3 here is CASSAGPQGASDTQYF. CDR3 bases: TGTGCCAGCAGCGCGGGTCCGCAGGGGGCATCAGATACGCAGTATTTT. The V gene is TRBV9, the J gene TRBJ2-3; 8 nucleotides match TRBD1. The J segment lost 4 bases and the V segment lost 3 bases, leaving 10 bases of the junction unmatched. This CDR3 is 16 amino acids long. Germline CDR1 is SGDLS and CDR2 is YYNGEE.

CDR3 in amino acids: CASSEGSQETQYF. As DNA, the CDR3 is TGTGCCAGCAGTGAAGGCAGCCAAGAGACCCAGTACTTC. The chain links TRBV2 to TRBJ2-5; D call uncertain. The CDR3 is 13 amino acids. Germline-derived CDR1 and CDR2 are SNHLY and FYNNEI. V dropped 1 base and J dropped 1 base, with 4 bases sitting between them.

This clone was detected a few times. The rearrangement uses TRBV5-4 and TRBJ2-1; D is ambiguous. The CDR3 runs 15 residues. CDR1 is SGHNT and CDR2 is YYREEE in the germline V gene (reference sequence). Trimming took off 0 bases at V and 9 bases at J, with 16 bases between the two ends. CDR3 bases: TGTGCCAGCAGCTTGGGTTCGAAGCCTCCCGGTGAGCAGTTCTTC. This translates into CASSLGSKPPGEQFF.

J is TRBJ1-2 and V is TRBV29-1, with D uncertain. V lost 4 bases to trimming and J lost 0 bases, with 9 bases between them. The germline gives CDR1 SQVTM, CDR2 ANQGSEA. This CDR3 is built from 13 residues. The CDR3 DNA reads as TGCAGCGTTGTCGTCAACGCTAACTATGGCTACACCTTC. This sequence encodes CSVVVNANYGYTF.

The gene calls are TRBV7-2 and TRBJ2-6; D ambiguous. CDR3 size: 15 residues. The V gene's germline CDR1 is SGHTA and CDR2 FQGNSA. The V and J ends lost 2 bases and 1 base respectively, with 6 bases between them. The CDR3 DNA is TGTGCCAGCAGCTTATTAGCATCTGGGGCCAACGTCCTGACTTTC. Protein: CASSLLASGANVLTF.

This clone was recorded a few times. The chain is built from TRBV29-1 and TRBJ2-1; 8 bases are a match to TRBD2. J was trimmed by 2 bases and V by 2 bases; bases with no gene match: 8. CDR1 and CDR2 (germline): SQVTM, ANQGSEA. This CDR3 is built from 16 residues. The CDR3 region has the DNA TGCAGCGTTGAATTGGCCGGAGCGGGGGCCTACAATGAGCAGTTCTTC. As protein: CSVELAGAGAYNEQFF.

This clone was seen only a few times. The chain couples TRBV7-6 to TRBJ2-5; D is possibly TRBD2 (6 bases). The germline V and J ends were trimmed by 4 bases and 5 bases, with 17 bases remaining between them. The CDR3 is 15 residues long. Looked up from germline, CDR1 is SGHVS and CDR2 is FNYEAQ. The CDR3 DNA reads TGTGCCAGCAGCTCCCCTCTCGACGCGGGGGAGACCCAGTACTTC. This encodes CASSSPLDAGETQYF.

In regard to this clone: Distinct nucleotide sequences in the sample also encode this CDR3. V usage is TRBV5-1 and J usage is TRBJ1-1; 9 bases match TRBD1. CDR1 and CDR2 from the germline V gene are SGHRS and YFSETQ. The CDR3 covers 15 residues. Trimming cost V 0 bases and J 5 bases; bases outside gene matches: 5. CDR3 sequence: CASSLAGTGNTEAFF. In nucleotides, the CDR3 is TGCGCCAGCAGCTTGGCCGGGACAGGGAATACTGAAGCTTTCTTT.

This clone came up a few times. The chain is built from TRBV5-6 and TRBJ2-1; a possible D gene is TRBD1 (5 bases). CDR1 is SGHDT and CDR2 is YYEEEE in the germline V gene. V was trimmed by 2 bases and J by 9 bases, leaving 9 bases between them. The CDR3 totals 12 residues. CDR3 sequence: CASSLTGGEQFF. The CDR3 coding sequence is TGTGCCAGCAGCTTAACAGGTGGTGAGCAGTTCTTC.

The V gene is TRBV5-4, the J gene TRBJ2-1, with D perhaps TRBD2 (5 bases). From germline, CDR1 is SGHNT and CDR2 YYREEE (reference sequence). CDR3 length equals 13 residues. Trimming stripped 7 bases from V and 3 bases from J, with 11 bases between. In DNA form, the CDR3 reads TGTGCCAGCCGTATTGACTACTACAATGAGCAGTTCTTC. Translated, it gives CASRIDYYNEQFF.

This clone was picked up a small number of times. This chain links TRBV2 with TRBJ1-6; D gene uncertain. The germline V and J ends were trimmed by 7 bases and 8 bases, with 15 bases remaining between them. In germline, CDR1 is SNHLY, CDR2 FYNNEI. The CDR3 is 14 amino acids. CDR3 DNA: TGTGCCAGCAAATTTGAGGAGGTGTATTCACCCCTCCACTTT. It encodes CASKFEEVYSPLHF. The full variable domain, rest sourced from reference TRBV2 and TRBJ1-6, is EPEVTQTPSHQVTQMGQEVILRCVPISNHLYFYWYRQILGQKVEFLVSFYNNEISEKSEIFDDQFSVERPDGSNFTLKIRSTKLEDSAMYFCASKFEEVYSPLHFGNGTRLTVT.

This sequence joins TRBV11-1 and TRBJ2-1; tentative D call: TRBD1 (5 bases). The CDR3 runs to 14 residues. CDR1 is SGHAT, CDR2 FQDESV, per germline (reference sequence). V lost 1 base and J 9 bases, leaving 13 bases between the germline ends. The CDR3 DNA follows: TGTGCCAGCAGCTTAGTTGTAGGGGTTTTTGAGCAGTTCTTC. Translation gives CASSLVVGVFEQFF.

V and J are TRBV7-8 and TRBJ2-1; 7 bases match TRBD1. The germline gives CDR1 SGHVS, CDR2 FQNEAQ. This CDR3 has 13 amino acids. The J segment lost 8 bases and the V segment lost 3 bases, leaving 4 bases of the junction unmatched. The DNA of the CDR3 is TGTGCCAGCAGCTTCTCGGGACAGCATGAGCAGTTCTTC. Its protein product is CASSFSGQHEQFF.

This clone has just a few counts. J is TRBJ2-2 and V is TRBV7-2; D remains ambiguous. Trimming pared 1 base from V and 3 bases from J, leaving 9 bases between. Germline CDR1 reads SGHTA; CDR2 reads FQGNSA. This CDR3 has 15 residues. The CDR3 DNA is TGTGCCAGCAGCTTAGTATTGGAGTACACCGGGGAGCTGTTTTTT. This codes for CASSLVLEYTGELFF.

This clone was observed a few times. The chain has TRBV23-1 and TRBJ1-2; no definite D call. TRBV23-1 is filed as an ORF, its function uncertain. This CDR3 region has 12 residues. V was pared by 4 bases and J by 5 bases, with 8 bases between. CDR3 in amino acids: CASSRYLYGYTF. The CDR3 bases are TGCGCCAGCAGTCGTTACCTTTATGGCTACACCTTC.

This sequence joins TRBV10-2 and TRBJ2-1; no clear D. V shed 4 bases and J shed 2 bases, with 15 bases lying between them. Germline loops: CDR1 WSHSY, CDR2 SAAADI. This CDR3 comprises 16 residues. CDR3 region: CASSALRLHTYNEQFF. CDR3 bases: TGCGCCAGCAGTGCCTTGAGACTCCATACCTACAATGAGCAGTTCTTC.